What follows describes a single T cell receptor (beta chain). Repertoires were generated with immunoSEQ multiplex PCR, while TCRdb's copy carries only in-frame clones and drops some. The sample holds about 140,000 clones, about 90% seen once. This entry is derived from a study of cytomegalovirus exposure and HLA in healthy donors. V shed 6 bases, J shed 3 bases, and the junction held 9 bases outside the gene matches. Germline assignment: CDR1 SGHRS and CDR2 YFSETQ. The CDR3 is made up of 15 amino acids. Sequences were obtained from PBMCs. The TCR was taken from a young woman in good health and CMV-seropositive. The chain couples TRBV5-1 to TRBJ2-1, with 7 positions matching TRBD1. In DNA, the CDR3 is TGCGCCAGCACCCAGACAGGGATGGTCTACAATGAGCAGTTCTTC. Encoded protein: CASTQTGMVYNEQFF.